This record concerns one TCR beta chain sequence. Its antigen remains unknown. Profiling relied on immunoSEQ multiplex PCR, and the TCRdb table lists in-frame clones only, not all of them. The sample records about 14,000 clones, about two thirds being singletons. The time point here: after neoadjuvant nivolumab, at surgical resection. These oral cavity squamous cell carcinomas were HPV-negative and locally advanced. No culture or expansion preceded analysis of these blood cells. This record comes from a study of neoadjuvant anti-PD-1 for oral cavity cancer. Study summary: Patients without progression received a fourth nivolumab dose around day 43, then surgical resection on days 50-56.

This CDR3 is built from 15 residues. CDR1 is SGHRS and CDR2 is YFSETQ in the germline V gene. Trimming removed 0 bases from V and 3 bases from J; junction bases left unmatched: 4. Findings and limits, study-wide: After neoadjuvant nivolumab, PBMC T cell clonality was significantly higher in non-responders than responders.

This sample comprised PBMCs, obtained after nivolumab (anti-PD-1) treatment. The receptor comes from a person between 40 and 85 years old with oral cavity squamous cell carcinoma. The rearrangement uses TRBV5-1 and TRBJ2-3; 7 positions match TRBD2. DNA for the CDR3: TGCGCCAGCAGCTTGGGCGGGAGCCCAACAGATACGCAGTATTTT. Residues: CASSLGGSPTDTQYF.